These 10 T cell receptor beta chains share one sample of origin, sequenced in a study of T-cell memory formation after mild COVID-19. TCRdb reanalysed the 5' RACE reads using MiXCR and keeps one entry per CDR3 protein. This sample has about 430,000 distinct CDR3 sequences; approximately 19% occur once, and the top ten carry about 22%. The sequencing input was PBMCs or a T cell subset sorted from them (not recorded which). These receptors originate from a man aged 18 to 30 who had mild COVID-19 (a few samples of this study predate the infection). Cell type and time point are not known.

The chain carries TRBV29-1 and TRBJ2-6; perhaps TRBD1 as D (6 bases). The length of the CDR3 is 13 residues. V was clipped by 5 bases and J by 2 bases, with 7 bases between them. Germline-derived CDR1 and CDR2 are SQVTM and ANQGSEA. The CDR3 region has the DNA TGCAGCGTTCAGGGGACTGGGGCCAACGTCCTGACTTTC. Amino acid sequence: CSVQGTGANVLTF.

There are a few counts of this clonotype. CDR3 in DNA: TGTGCCAGCATCACGTGGGGACAGGGAACTGAAGCTTTCTTT. Its translation is CASITWGQGTEAFF. V usage is TRBV6-5 and J usage is TRBJ1-1; 9 nucleotides line up with TRBD1. The trim removed 7 bases at V and 5 bases at J, leaving 8 bases unmatched. CDR3 size: 14 residues. The germline CDR1 and CDR2 sequences are MNHEY and SVGAGI.

This clonotype was counted a few times. The chain combines TRBV7-9 with TRBJ1-4, with D possibly TRBD1 on 6 matching bases. The CDR3 is 14 amino acids. Germline CDR1 reads SEHNR; CDR2 reads FQNEAQ (reference sequence). Deletions cut 5 bases from V and 6 bases from J, with 13 bases between. The CDR3 DNA reads TGTGCCAGCAGCACGACAGGAGGTCATGAAAAACTGTTTTTT. Its translation: CASSTTGGHEKLFF.

V gene TRBV4-3 combines with J gene TRBJ2-1, with a tentative D call TRBD1 (5 bases). There are 18 residues in the CDR3. Germline values: CDR1 LGHNA, CDR2 YSLEER. The V gene lost 0 bases and the J gene lost 0 bases, with 15 bases spanning the gap. The CDR3 is CASSQDSPQVSSYNEQFF. CDR3 DNA sequence: TGCGCCAGCAGCCAAGATTCCCCACAGGTGAGCTCCTACAATGAGCAGTTCTTC.

This clonotype was seen a few times. V and J are TRBV6-6 and TRBJ2-7, with D maybe TRBD1 (6 bases). Looked up from germline, CDR1 is MNHNY and CDR2 is SVGAGI (reference sequence). CDR3 length: 12 residues. V lost 10 bases to trimming and J lost 3 bases, with 13 bases between them. CDR3 coding DNA: TGTGCCACCGGGACAACCAACTACGAGCAGTACTTC. Its protein product is CATGTTNYEQYF.

This clonotype was seen only a few times. The V gene is TRBV28, the J gene TRBJ1-2, with no clear D. The CDR3 runs 14 residues. Germline CDR1 MDHEN, CDR2 SYDVKM. V gave up 1 base and J gave up 2 bases, with 8 bases separating them. The CDR3 protein is CASSLLQINYGYTF. The CDR3 nucleotides read TGTGCCAGCAGTTTATTACAAATAAACTATGGCTACACCTTC.

On this clonotype: Sequence at one end of the junction differs from germline and may be a read error. The V and J genes are TRBV7-6 and TRBJ2-3, with D possibly being TRBD1 or TRBD2 (5 bases each). The germline V gene encodes CDR1 SGHVS and CDR2 FNYEAQ. There are 13 residues in the CDR3. CDR3 in amino acids: CASSPGPTNTQYF. The DNA for the CDR3 is TGTGCCAGCAGCCCGGGACCCACAAATACGCAGTATTTT.

This clonotype has more than one count but fewer than ten. The V call is TRBV7-2, the J call TRBJ2-7, with D maybe TRBD1 (6 bases). Looked up from germline, CDR1 is SGHTA and CDR2 is FQGNSA. V was shortened by 5 bases and J by 3 bases, with 17 bases between the two germline ends. This CDR3 comprises 15 residues. The DNA of the CDR3 is TGTGCCAGCAGCGTAACACAGGGCTGGCGCTACGAGCAGTACTTC. This translates into CASSVTQGWRYEQYF.

V usage is TRBV4-1 and J usage is TRBJ2-7; D uncertain. Germline V gives CDR1 MGHRA, CDR2 YSYEKL. The CDR3 contains 12 residues. V was cut by 0 bases and J by 7 bases, with 7 bases left in between. The CDR3 DNA sequence: TGCGCCAGCAGCCAAGAAGTAGGGGAGCAGTACTTC. This translates into CASSQEVGEQYF.

This clonotype appeared a few times. The CDR3 region has the DNA TGTGCCATCAGAAGGGACAGGGGGGAACCTGAAGCTTTCTTT. This encodes CAIRRDRGEPEAFF. The V and J genes are TRBV10-3 and TRBJ1-1; 11 bases line up with TRBD1. The CDR3 runs to 14 residues. V shed 6 bases, J shed 6 bases, and the junction held 6 bases outside the gene matches. Looked up from germline, CDR1 is ENHRY and CDR2 is SYGVKD.